Shown below are 4 T cell receptor beta chains from a single sample sequenced in a study of identifying expanded T cells in peripheral blood. Some clones are missing from TCRdb's copy, which holds only in-frame ones; the method was immunoSEQ multiplex PCR. The profile shows tens of thousands of clones, roughly 84% of them singletons. Sequenced material: blood. The source is a person aged 18 to 70 in good health.

The chain links TRBV11-3 to TRBJ1-1; D is unresolved. The germline gives CDR1 SGHNT, CDR2 YENEEA. V gave up 0 bases and J gave up 1 base, with 3 bases separating them. CDR3 length: 13 residues. This CDR3 reads CASSLDRNTEAFF. DNA for the CDR3: TGTGCCAGCAGCTTAGATAGGAACACTGAAGCTTTCTTT.

The V and J genes are TRBV14 and TRBJ2-7, with TRBD1 matching 8 bases. Unmatched junction bases numbered 10, after V lost 6 bases and J lost 3 bases. The CDR3 covers 15 residues. Germline V gives CDR1 SGHDN, CDR2 FVKESK. The CDR3: CASSRRTGIGYEQYF. CDR3 in DNA: TGTGCCAGCAGTCGCCGGACAGGGATAGGCTACGAGCAGTACTTC.

The V gene is TRBV7-2, the J gene TRBJ2-7; 13 nucleotides match TRBD2. Germline CDR1 is SGHTA and CDR2 is FQGNSA. The ends lost 1 base at V and 6 bases at J; junction bases unmatched: 6. The CDR3 runs to 16 residues. The CDR3 bases are TGTGCCAGCAGCTTAGGCGGGGGGACTAGCGGGATCGAGCAGTACTTC. As protein: CASSLGGGTSGIEQYF.

This chain uses TRBV5-6 with TRBJ2-7, with D hard to call. The CDR3 length is 13 residues. V dropped 1 base and J dropped 4 bases, with 9 bases sitting between them. Germline assignment: CDR1 SGHDT and CDR2 YYEEEE. DNA of the CDR3: TGTGCCAGCAGCTTGAGGTACGAGTACGAGCAGTACTTC. It encodes CASSLRYEYEQYF.